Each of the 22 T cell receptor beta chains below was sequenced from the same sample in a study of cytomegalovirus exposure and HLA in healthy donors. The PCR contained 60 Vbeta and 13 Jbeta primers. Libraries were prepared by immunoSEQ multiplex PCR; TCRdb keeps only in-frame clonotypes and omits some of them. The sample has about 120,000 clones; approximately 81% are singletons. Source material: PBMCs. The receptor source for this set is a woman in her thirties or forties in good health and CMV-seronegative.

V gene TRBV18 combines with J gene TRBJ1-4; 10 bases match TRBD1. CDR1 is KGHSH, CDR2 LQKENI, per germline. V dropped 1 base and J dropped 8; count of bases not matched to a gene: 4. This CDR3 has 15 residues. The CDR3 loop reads CASSPRTGGEEKLFF. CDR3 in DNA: TGTGCCAGCTCACCACGGACAGGGGGTGAGGAAAAACTGTTTTTT. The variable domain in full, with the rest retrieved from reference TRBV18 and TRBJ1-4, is NAGVMQNPRHLVRRRGQEARLRCSPMKGHSHVYWYRQLPEEGLKFMVYLQKENIIDESGMPKERFSAEFPKEGPSILRIQQVVRGDSAAYFCASSPRTGGEEKLFFGSGTQLSVL.

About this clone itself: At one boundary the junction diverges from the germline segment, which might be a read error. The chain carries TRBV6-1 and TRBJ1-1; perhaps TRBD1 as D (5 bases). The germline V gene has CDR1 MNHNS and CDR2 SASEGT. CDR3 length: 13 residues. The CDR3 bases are TGTGCCAGCAGTGAATATATGGACACTGAGGCTTTCTTT. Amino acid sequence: CASSEYMDTEAFF.

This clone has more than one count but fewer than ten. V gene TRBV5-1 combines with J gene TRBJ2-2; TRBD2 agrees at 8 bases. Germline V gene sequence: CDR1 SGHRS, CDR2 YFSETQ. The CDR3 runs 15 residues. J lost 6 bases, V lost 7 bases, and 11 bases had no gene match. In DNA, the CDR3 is TGCGCCAGCGGGACTAGGGGGGCCGTTGCCGGGGAGCTGTTTTTT. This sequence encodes CASGTRGAVAGELFF.

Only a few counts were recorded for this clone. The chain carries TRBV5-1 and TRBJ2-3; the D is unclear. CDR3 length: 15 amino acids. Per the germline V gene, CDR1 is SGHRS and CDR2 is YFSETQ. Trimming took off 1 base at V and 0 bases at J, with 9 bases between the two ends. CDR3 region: CASSLFDLSTDTQYF. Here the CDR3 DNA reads TGCGCCAGCAGCTTGTTCGACTTGAGCACAGATACGCAGTATTTT.

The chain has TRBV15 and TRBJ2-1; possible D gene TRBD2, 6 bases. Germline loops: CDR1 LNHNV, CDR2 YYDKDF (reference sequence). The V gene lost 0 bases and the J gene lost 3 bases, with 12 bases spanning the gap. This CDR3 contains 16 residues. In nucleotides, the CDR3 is TGTGCCACCAGCAGAGATTTTGGCGGGAACTACAATGAGCAGTTCTTC. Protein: CATSRDFGGNYNEQFF.

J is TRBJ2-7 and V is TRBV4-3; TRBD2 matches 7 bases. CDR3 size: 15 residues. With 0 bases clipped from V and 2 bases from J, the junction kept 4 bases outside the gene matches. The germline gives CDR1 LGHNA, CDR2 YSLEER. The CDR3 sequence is CASSQEEGRAYEQYF. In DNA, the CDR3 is TGCGCCAGCAGCCAAGAGGAGGGGAGGGCCTACGAGCAGTACTTC.

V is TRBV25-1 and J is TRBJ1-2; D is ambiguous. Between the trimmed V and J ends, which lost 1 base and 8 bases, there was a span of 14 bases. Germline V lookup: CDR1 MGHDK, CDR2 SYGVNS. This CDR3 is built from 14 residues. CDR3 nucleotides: TGTGCCAGCAGTGAATTCCCTAAACGCGGCGGCTACACCTTC. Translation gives CASSEFPKRGGYTF.

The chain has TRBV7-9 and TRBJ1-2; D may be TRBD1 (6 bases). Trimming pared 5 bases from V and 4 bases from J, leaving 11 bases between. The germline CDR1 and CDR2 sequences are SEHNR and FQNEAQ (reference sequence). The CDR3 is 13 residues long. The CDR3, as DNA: TGTGCCAGCAGCGCCAGGGGTGCCTATGGCTACACCTTC. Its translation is CASSARGAYGYTF.

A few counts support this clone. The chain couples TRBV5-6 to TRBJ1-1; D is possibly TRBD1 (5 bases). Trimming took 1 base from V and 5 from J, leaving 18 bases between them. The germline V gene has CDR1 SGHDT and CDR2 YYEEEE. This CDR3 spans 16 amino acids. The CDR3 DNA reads TGTGCCAGCAGCTTGCAAGGGGCCCCCCGCGGTACTGAAGCTTTCTTT. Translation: CASSLQGAPRGTEAFF.

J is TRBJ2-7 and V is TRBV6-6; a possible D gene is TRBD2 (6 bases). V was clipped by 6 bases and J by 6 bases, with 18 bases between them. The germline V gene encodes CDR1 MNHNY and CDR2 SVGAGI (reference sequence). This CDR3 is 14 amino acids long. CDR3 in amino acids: CASRRRRGGFEQYF. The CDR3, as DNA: TGTGCCAGCAGACGGCGGCGGGGAGGTTTCGAGCAGTACTTC.

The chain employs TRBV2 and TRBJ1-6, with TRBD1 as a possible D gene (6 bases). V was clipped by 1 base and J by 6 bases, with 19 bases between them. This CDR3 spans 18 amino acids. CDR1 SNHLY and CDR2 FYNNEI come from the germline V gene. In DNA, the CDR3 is TGTGCCAGCAGTGAAGGCTTAATAGGGGGTGCCGGTAATTCACCCCTCCACTTT. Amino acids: CASSEGLIGGAGNSPLHF.

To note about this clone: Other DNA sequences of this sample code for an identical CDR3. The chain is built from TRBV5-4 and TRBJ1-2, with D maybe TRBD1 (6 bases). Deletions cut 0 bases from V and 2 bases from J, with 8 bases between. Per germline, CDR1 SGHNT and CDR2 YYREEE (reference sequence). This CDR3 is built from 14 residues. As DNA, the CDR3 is TGTGCCAGCAGCTTGGACACAGGGAACTATGGCTACACCTTC. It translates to CASSLDTGNYGYTF.

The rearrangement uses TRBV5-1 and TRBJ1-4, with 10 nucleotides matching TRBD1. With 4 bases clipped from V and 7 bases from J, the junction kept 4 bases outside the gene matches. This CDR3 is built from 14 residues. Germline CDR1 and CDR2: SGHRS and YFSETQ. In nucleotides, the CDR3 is TGCGCCAGCAGCCCCGGACAGGGGGGTGAAAAACTGTTTTTT. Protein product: CASSPGQGGEKLFF.

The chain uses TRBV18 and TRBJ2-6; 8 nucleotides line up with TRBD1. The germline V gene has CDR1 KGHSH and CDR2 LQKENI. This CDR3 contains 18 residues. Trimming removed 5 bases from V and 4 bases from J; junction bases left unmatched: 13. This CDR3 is CASSSSQGAVRGANVLTF. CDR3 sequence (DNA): TGTGCCAGCTCATCGTCCCAGGGGGCGGTGAGAGGGGCCAACGTCCTGACTTTC.

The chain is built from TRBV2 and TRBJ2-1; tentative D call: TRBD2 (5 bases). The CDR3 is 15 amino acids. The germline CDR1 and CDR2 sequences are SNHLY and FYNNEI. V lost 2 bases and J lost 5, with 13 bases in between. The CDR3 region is CASSETIGDDNEQFF. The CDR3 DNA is TGTGCCAGCAGTGAAACCATCGGGGATGACAATGAGCAGTTCTTC.

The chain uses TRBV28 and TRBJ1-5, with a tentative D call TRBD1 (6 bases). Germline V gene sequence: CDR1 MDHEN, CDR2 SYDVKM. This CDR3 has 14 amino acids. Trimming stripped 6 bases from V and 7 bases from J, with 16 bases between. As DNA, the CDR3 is TGTGCCAGCAGGGCTCAGGGGCGAGGGCAGCCCCAGCATTTT. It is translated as CASRAQGRGQPQHF.

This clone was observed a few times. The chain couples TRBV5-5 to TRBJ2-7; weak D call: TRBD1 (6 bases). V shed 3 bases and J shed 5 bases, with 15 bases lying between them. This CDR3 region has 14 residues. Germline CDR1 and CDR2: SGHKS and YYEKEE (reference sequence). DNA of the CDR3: TGTGCCAGCAGCTCCCTCCCGCAGGGGCACGAGCAGTACTTC. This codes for CASSSLPQGHEQYF.

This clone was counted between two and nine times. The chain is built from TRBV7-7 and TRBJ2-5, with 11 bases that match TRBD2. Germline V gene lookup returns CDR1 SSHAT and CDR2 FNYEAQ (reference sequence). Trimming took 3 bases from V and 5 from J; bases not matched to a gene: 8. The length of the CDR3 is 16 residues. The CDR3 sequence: CASSLSSGGPGETQYF. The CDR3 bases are TGTGCCAGCAGCTTGTCTAGCGGGGGGCCGGGGGAGACCCAGTACTTC. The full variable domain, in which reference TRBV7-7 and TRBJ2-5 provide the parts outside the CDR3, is GAGVSQSPRYKVTKRGQDVTLRCDPISSHATLYWYQQALGQGPEFLTYFNYEAQPDKSGLPSDRFSAERPEGSISTLTIQRTEQRDSAMYRCASSLSSGGPGETQYFGPGTRLLVL.

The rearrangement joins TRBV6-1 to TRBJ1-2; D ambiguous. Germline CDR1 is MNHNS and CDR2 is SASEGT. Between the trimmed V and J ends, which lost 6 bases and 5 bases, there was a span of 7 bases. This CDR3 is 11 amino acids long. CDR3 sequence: CASRGTYGYTF. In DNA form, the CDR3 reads TGTGCCAGCAGGGGCACTTATGGCTACACCTTC.

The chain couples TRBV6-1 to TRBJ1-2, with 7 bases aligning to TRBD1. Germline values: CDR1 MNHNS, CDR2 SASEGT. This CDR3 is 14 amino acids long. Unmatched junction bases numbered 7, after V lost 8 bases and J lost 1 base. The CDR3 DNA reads TGTGCCAGCCTCCCAGGGGGTCGTAACTATGGCTACACCTTC. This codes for CASLPGGRNYGYTF.

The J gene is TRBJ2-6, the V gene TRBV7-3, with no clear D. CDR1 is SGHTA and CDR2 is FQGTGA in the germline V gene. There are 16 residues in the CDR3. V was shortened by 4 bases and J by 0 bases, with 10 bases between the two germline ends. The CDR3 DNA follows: TGTGCCAGCAGCTCAAAACAGTTCTCTGGGGCCAACGTCCTGACTTTC. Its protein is CASSSKQFSGANVLTF.

In DNA form, the CDR3 reads TGTGCCAGCAAACAGCGGCCATACGAGCAGTACTTC. This translates into CASKQRPYEQYF. The gene calls are TRBV2 and TRBJ2-7; D may be TRBD2 (5 bases). The germline gives CDR1 SNHLY, CDR2 FYNNEI. Trimming cost V 7 bases and J 4 bases, with 11 bases left between them. The CDR3 sequence is 12 residues long. The full variable domain, with the rest looked up from reference TRBV2 and TRBJ2-7, is EPEVTQTPSHQVTQMGQEVILRCVPISNHLYFYWYRQILGQKVEFLVSFYNNEISEKSEIFDDQFSVERPDGSNFTLKIRSTKLEDSAMYFCASKQRPYEQYFGPGTRLTVT.